The 25 T cell receptor beta chains in this list originate from one sample, sequenced in a study of blood T cells in healthy people across ages. Through a sample-barcoded 5' primer and a J-beta primer mix, a second PCR was run for roughly 6 to 12 cycles. TCRdb re-derived calls from the 5' RACE reads in MiXCR, one entry per CDR3 protein. Counted here are roughly 560,000 distinct CDR3 sequences, approximately 25% occurring once; the ten biggest clones make up 8.7%. The data also belong to a second study, concerning T cells of mothers and their children.

The sample consisted of blood. The receptor set was obtained from a boy aged 5 to 17 in good health.

The rearrangement links TRBV7-9 to TRBJ2-1; maybe TRBD1 (7 bases). V was shortened by 8 bases and J by 3 bases, with 17 bases between the two germline ends. This CDR3 comprises 15 residues. Germline loops: CDR1 SEHNR, CDR2 FQNEAQ (reference sequence). CDR3 residues: CASSWGAGGYNEQFF. The CDR3 DNA follows: TGTGCCAGCTCATGGGGGGCAGGGGGCTACAATGAGCAGTTCTTC.

This clonotype was observed a handful of times. J is TRBJ2-5 and V is TRBV2, with 10 positions matching TRBD1. The J call is in doubt because the DNA end fits TRBJ2-1 better. The CDR3 totals 15 residues. CDR1 SNHLY and CDR2 FYNNEI come from the germline V gene. The CDR3 here is CASSESRDRGNEQFF. CDR3 sequence (DNA): TGTGCCAGCAGTGAAAGTCGGGACAGGGGCAATGAGCAGTTCTTC.

The chain employs TRBV6-5 and TRBJ2-1; no clear D gene. V was cut by 6 bases and J by 6 bases, with 15 bases left in between. Germline V CDR1 and CDR2: MNHEY, SVGAGI. The CDR3 is made up of 14 amino acids. The CDR3: CASRIGPRANEQFF. The CDR3 DNA reads TGTGCCAGCAGGATCGGTCCTAGGGCCAATGAGCAGTTCTTC.

The chain uses TRBV27 and TRBJ2-5; TRBD1 agrees at 12 bases. Judging by the DNA end, TRBJ2-1 fits better; the J call may be wrong. The CDR3 has 16 residues. Germline V gene data show CDR1 as MNHEY and CDR2 as SMNVEV (reference sequence). CDR3 in DNA: TGTGCCAGCAGTTGGGGACAGGGGGCTTTGCTCAATGAGCAGTTCTTC. As protein: CASSWGQGALLNEQFF.

The chain recombines TRBV9 with TRBJ2-3; 10 bases match TRBD2. Germline V gene data show CDR1 as SGDLS and CDR2 as YYNGEE. CDR3 length equals 15 residues. With V trimmed by 4 bases and J by 2 bases, 4 bases remained unmatched. Written as DNA, the CDR3 is TGTGCCAGCAGCAAGGGGACTAGCGACACAGATACGCAGTATTTT. Encoded protein: CASSKGTSDTDTQYF.

This clonotype occurred a few times. This chain joins TRBV20-1 and TRBJ1-6; possible D gene TRBD1, 5 bases. From germline, CDR1 is DFQATT and CDR2 SNEGSKA (reference sequence). CDR3 size: 16 residues. Between the trimmed V and J ends, which lost 1 base and 0 bases, there was a span of 10 bases. As DNA, the CDR3 is TGCAGTGCTAGAGTTGGGGGGAGCTCCTATAATTCACCCCTCCACTTT. This gives the protein CSARVGGSSYNSPLHF.

This clonotype was seen ten or more times. The chain has TRBV19 and TRBJ2-1, with D possibly being TRBD1 (6 bases). Trimming removed 5 bases at V and 0 bases at J, with 11 bases between. Germline lookup yields CDR1 LNHDA and CDR2 SQIVND (reference sequence). The CDR3 runs to 15 residues. The DNA for the CDR3 is TGTGCCAGTAGTTTCGGACAGAGCTCCTACAATGAGCAGTTCTTC. Translated: CASSFGQSSYNEQFF.

This clonotype was seen only a few times. V usage is TRBV24-1 and J usage is TRBJ1-4; unclear D gene. The V and J ends lost 1 base and 0 bases respectively, with 8 bases between them. The CDR3 is made up of 16 amino acids. The germline gives CDR1 KGHDR, CDR2 SFDVKD. As DNA, the CDR3 is TGTGCCACCAGTGATTTCAGCGCAGCAACTAATGAAAAACTGTTTTTT. Translation: CATSDFSAATNEKLFF.

This clonotype has more than one count but fewer than ten. The rearrangement joins TRBV12-3 or TRBV12-4 to TRBJ2-3; D perhaps matches TRBD1 (6 bases). V was clipped by 5 bases and J by 0 bases, with 9 bases between them. CDR3 size: 14 residues. The CDR3 DNA follows: TGTGCCAGCAGTGCAGGGGTGAGCACAGATACGCAGTATTTT. It is translated as CASSAGVSTDTQYF.

This clonotype was seen only a few times. The chain links TRBV7-2 to TRBJ2-2; TRBD2 is a possible D gene (6 bases). The ends were cut back, 3 bases at V and 4 bases at J, with 12 bases in the middle. The CDR3 loop spans 15 amino acids. Germline loops: CDR1 SGHTA, CDR2 FQGNSA. In DNA, the CDR3 is TGTGCCAGCAGCTTCCCGGTAGCGGCCACCGGGGAGCTGTTTTTT. This codes for CASSFPVAATGELFF.

This clonotype was observed many times. V usage is TRBV5-5 and J usage is TRBJ2-7; D remains ambiguous. V was clipped by 0 bases and J by 5 bases, with 15 bases between them. The germline V gene has CDR1 SGHKS and CDR2 YYEKEE (reference sequence). There are 15 residues in the CDR3. In DNA, the CDR3 is TGTGCCAGCAGCTTGGGAATGGAGATTCTACACGAGCAGTACTTC. It codes for CASSLGMEILHEQYF.

The chain employs TRBV9 and TRBJ2-7; D not resolved. The V gene's germline CDR1 is SGDLS and CDR2 YYNGEE. The CDR3 covers 14 residues. V was shortened by 0 bases and J by 2 bases, with 9 bases between the two germline ends. This chain's CDR3 is CASSVGGPPYEQYF. CDR3 in DNA: TGTGCCAGCAGCGTAGGTGGCCCACCCTACGAGCAGTACTTC.

This chain connects TRBV4-2 to TRBJ1-2; 7 positions agree with TRBD1. The CDR3 is 15 amino acids. V lost 3 bases and J lost 6; bases outside the gene matches: 10. Germline V gene sequence: CDR1 LGHNA, CDR2 YNFKEQ. In nucleotides, the CDR3 is TGTGCCAGCAGCCAGAATGACAGGGTCGGGCATGGCTACACCTTC. Amino acids: CASSQNDRVGHGYTF.

This clonotype has more than one count but fewer than ten. V is TRBV25-1 and J is TRBJ1-2; D not resolved. This CDR3 contains 16 residues. Germline CDR1 reads MGHDK; CDR2 reads SYGVNS. Trimming took 9 bases from V and 6 from J, leaving 26 bases between them. In DNA, the CDR3 is TGTGCCAGAAGAGAGACCCCCGGGCCCGGAGATGATGGCTACACCTTC. Amino acid sequence: CARRETPGPGDDGYTF.

This clonotype was seen a few times. The chain combines TRBV2 with TRBJ1-4, with D tentatively TRBD1 (5 bases). This CDR3 has 14 amino acids. Germline V CDR1 and CDR2: SNHLY, FYNNEI. V gave up 6 bases and J gave up 8 bases, with 16 bases separating them. CDR3 in DNA: TGTGCCAGCAGGCGACAGCCAAAGGGGGAAAAACTGTTTTTT. As protein: CASRRQPKGEKLFF.

The table lists this clonotype with a few counts. The gene calls are TRBV4-3 and TRBJ2-5; maybe TRBD2 (6 bases). The end of the DNA fits TRBJ2-7 better, so the J call may be wrong. In germline, CDR1 is LGHNA, CDR2 YSLEER. This CDR3 contains 17 residues. The CDR3 is CASSQDPPPGTRDEQYF. As DNA, the CDR3 is TGCGCCAGCAGCCAAGATCCGCCCCCAGGGACTCGGGACGAGCAGTACTTC.

The chain couples TRBV13 to TRBJ2-4; D is uncertain. CDR3 length: 15 residues. The V end was cut by 4 bases, the J end by 5 bases, with 15 bases between. CDR1 PRHDT and CDR2 FYEKMQ come from the germline V gene (reference sequence). CDR3 loop: CASSSTGPPENIQYF. Written as DNA, the CDR3 is TGTGCCAGCAGCTCCACGGGTCCACCCGAAAACATTCAGTACTTC. Variable domain in full (rest from reference TRBV13 and TRBJ2-4): AAGVIQSPRHLIKEKRETATLKCYPIPRHDTVYWYQQGPGQDPQFLISFYEKMQSDKGSIPDRFSAQQFSDYHSELNMSSLELGDSALYFCASSSTGPPENIQYFGAGTRLSVL.

V usage is TRBV4-2 and J usage is TRBJ2-7, with 8 bases lining up with TRBD1. With 4 bases clipped from V and 3 bases from J, the junction kept 8 bases outside the gene matches. The CDR3 is 15 residues long. The germline gives CDR1 LGHNA, CDR2 YNFKEQ. Here the CDR3 reads CASSPSTGDFYEQYF. The CDR3 DNA sequence: TGTGCCAGCAGCCCGTCGACAGGGGATTTCTACGAGCAGTACTTC.

This chain connects TRBV11-2 to TRBJ2-3; 12 bases match TRBD1. J gave up 5 bases and V 5 bases, and 8 bases lay outside the gene matches. Germline V gene lookup returns CDR1 SGHAT and CDR2 FQNNGV. The CDR3 runs to 16 residues. The CDR3 sequence is CASSPPGTGGGDTQYF. CDR3 nucleotides: TGTGCCAGCAGCCCGCCCGGGACAGGGGGCGGAGATACGCAGTATTTT. The full variable domain, in which reference TRBV11-2 and TRBJ2-3 provide the parts outside the CDR3, is EAGVAQSPRYKIIEKRQSVAFWCNPISGHATLYWYQQILGQGPKLLIQFQNNGVVDDSQLPKDRFSAERLKGVDSTLKIQPAKLEDSAVYLCASSPPGTGGGDTQYFGPGTRLTVL.

On this clonotype: It may be a read error: a sequence one base away is much more abundant. CDR3 DNA: TGCAGCGTGGGGGACTTTCTAGCCAAAAACATTCCGTACTTC. Its translation is CSVGDFLAKNIPYF. This rearrangement joins TRBV29-1 to TRBJ2-4; perhaps TRBD2 as D (6 bases). The length of the CDR3 is 14 residues. Germline V lookup: CDR1 SQVTM, CDR2 ANQGSEA.

V gene TRBV1 combines with J gene TRBJ2-7; TRBD1, the table's D call, lacks a check against the DNA. TRBV1 is shown as a pseudogene. This CDR3 region has 20 residues. CDR3 sequence reads: CTSSQDYWKGSGAYSYEQYF. CDR3 sequence (DNA): TGCACCAGCAGCCAAGATTACTGGAAGGGATCAGGGGCCTACTCCTACGAGCAGTACTTC.

This clonotype was counted once. The genes are TRBV20-1 and TRBJ2-3, with 8 bases matching TRBD2. This CDR3 spans 15 amino acids. V was clipped by 6 bases and J by 0 bases; unmatched bases: 8. CDR1 and CDR2 (germline): DFQATT, SNEGSKA (reference sequence). The CDR3 DNA sequence: TGCAGTGCCCTCGGGGAGCGGGGGAGCACAGATACGCAGTATTTT. Protein product: CSALGERGSTDTQYF.

The chain uses TRBV7-3 and TRBJ2-1; 14 bases line up with TRBD2. The CDR3 has 14 amino acids. Germline CDR1 reads SGHTA; CDR2 reads FQGTGA. Trimming removed 5 bases from V and 10 bases from J; junction bases left unmatched: 4. This CDR3 is CASSTGTSGREQFF. Here the CDR3 DNA reads TGTGCCAGCAGCACCGGGACTAGCGGGAGAGAGCAGTTCTTC.

This clonotype has only a few counts. The chain combines TRBV7-8 with TRBJ1-6; 10 positions match TRBD1. The length of the CDR3 is 15 residues. CDR1 and CDR2 (germline): SGHVS, FQNEAQ. Trimming cost V 5 bases and J 10 bases; bases outside gene matches: 8. The CDR3 protein is CASSPRQGAGSPLHF. In nucleotides, the CDR3 is TGTGCCAGCAGCCCGCGACAGGGGGCAGGATCACCCCTCCACTTT.

This chain joins TRBV27 and TRBJ2-1, with unresolved D. The CDR3 covers 15 residues. From germline, CDR1 is MNHEY and CDR2 SMNVEV (reference sequence). V was shortened by 2 bases and J by 5 bases, with 13 bases between the two germline ends. The CDR3 DNA reads as TGTGCCAGCAGTTTACTAATGTATCGGAACAATGAGCAGTTCTTC. Translating gives CASSLLMYRNNEQFF.